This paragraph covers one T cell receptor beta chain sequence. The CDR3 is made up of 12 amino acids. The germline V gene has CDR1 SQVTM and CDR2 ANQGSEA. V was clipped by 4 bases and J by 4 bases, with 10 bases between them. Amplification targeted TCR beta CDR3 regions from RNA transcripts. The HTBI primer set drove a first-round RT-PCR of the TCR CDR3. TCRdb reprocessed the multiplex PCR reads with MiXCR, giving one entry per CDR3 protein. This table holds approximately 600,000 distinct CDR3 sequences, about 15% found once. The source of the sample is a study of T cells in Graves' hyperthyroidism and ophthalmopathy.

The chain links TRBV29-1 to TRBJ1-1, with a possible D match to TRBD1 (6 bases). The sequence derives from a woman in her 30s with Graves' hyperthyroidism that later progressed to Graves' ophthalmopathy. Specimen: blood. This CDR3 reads CSVVKGGTEAFF. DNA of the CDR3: TGCAGCGTTGTAAAAGGGGGCACTGAAGCTTTCTTT.